Following are 32 T cell receptor beta chains from one sample sequenced in a study of blood T cell repertoires in COVID-19. TCRdb keeps only in-frame clones here, not all; method: immunoSEQ multiplex PCR. The data show 90,000 or so clones, approximately 86% seen once. The sequencing sample was made of peripheral blood. Source of these receptors: a man in his 60s with acute or convalescent COVID-19.

This clone has more than one count but fewer than ten. The sample has other DNA sequences that encode this CDR3 too. The V and J genes are TRBV5-5 and TRBJ1-6, with D possibly being TRBD1 (5 bases). Trimming pared 3 bases from V and 14 bases from J, leaving 15 bases between. Looked up from germline, CDR1 is SGHKS and CDR2 is YYEKEE (reference sequence). The CDR3 totals 13 residues. In nucleotides, the CDR3 is TGTGCCAGCAGCTCTACCGGGGGTCTGGCCCTCCACTTT. It yields the protein CASSSTGGLALHF.

Points on this clone: Its ends do not fully match the called genes, so a read error is possible. The V call is TRBV7-9, the J call TRBJ2-7, with TRBD1 identical over 9 bases. The CDR3 covers 11 residues. Germline assignment: CDR1 SEHNR and CDR2 FQNEAQ (reference sequence). The CDR3, as DNA: TGTGCCAGCAGCGTTAGGGACAGGGTATTCTTC. Protein product: CASSVRDRVFF.

The genes are TRBV7-2 and TRBJ2-5; 14 bases map to TRBD2. This CDR3 has 17 residues. Germline values: CDR1 SGHTA, CDR2 FQGNSA. Germline trimming cut 2 bases from V and 5 bases from J; bases unmatched to any gene: 7. This CDR3 is CASSLTGLAGGWETQYF. CDR3 nucleotides: TGTGCCAGCAGCTTAACCGGACTAGCGGGGGGTTGGGAGACCCAGTACTTC.

The gene calls are TRBV6-5 and TRBJ2-3, with unresolved D. With 5 bases removed from V and 1 base from J, the gap between germline ends came to 10 bases. Germline CDR1 reads MNHEY; CDR2 reads SVGAGI. The CDR3 is made up of 14 amino acids. As DNA, the CDR3 is TGTGCCAGCAGTCGGGTTTCGGGCACAGATACGCAGTATTTT. It codes for CASSRVSGTDTQYF.

This chain uses TRBV27 with TRBJ2-3, with unresolved D. Trimming removed 2 bases from V and 6 bases from J, with 12 bases in between. CDR1 and CDR2 (germline): MNHEY, SMNVEV (reference sequence). The CDR3 is made up of 14 amino acids. The CDR3 is CASSLGLGTDTQYF. CDR3 in DNA: TGTGCCAGCAGTTTAGGGCTCGGTACCGATACGCAGTATTTT.

This chain joins TRBV27 and TRBJ2-1, with 8 bases matching TRBD2. The ends lost 6 bases at V and 7 bases at J; junction bases unmatched: 8. The CDR3 has 14 residues. The germline gives CDR1 MNHEY, CDR2 SMNVEV (reference sequence). The CDR3 DNA reads TGTGCCAGCAGCCCTTTATTAGCGGGAAATGAGCAGTTCTTC. Protein sequence: CASSPLLAGNEQFF.

The V and J genes are TRBV7-2 and TRBJ1-2, with D hard to call. Trimming removed 0 bases from V and 3 bases from J, with 8 bases in between. Germline CDR1 is SGHTA and CDR2 is FQGNSA. The CDR3 has 14 residues. The CDR3 sequence is CASSLAIQDYGYTF. The CDR3 DNA follows: TGTGCCAGCAGCTTAGCGATCCAGGACTATGGCTACACCTTC.

The rearrangement uses TRBV5-6 and TRBJ2-2; TRBD2 matches 8 bases. Unmatched junction bases numbered 5, after V lost 7 bases and J lost 0 bases. CDR1 SGHDT and CDR2 YYEEEE come from the germline V gene. This CDR3 contains 15 residues. The CDR3 sequence: CASAASGPNTGELFF. CDR3 DNA: TGTGCCAGCGCGGCTAGCGGGCCGAACACCGGGGAGCTGTTTTTT.

This rearrangement joins TRBV5-1 to TRBJ2-1; maybe TRBD1 (6 bases). The CDR3 runs 14 residues. Germline assignment: CDR1 SGHRS and CDR2 YFSETQ. V lost 2 bases and J 8 bases, leaving 14 bases between the germline ends. CDR3 bases: TGCGCCAGCAGCTTAAACAGGGTCACCCATGAGCAGTTCTTC. Its translation: CASSLNRVTHEQFF.

The chain has TRBV4-1 and TRBJ2-7; possibly TRBD2 for D (6 bases). Germline V gene sequence: CDR1 MGHRA, CDR2 YSYEKL. V lost 0 bases, J lost 1 base, and 13 bases lay in between. This CDR3 spans 16 amino acids. The CDR3 protein is CASSQDLGGSSYEQYF. The CDR3 bases are TGCGCCAGCAGCCAAGATCTGGGGGGATCGTCCTACGAGCAGTACTTC.

J is TRBJ1-5 and V is TRBV21-1. TRBV21-1 is assigned pseudogene status. The length of the CDR3 is 15 residues. In nucleotides, the CDR3 is TGTGCCAGCAGCAAAGGTAGCTATAGCAATCAGCCCCAGCATTTT. Translation gives CASSKGSYSNQPQHF.

The chain joins TRBV7-9 to TRBJ2-1, with 7 bases fitting TRBD1. The CDR3 is made up of 16 amino acids. Germline V gene lookup returns CDR1 SEHNR and CDR2 FQNEAQ (reference sequence). The J segment lost 7 bases and the V segment lost 1 base, leaving 10 bases of the junction unmatched. The CDR3 DNA is TGTGCCAGCAGCTTAGTGCAGGGGGTGAGGTGGAATGAGCAGTTCTTC. Its translation: CASSLVQGVRWNEQFF.

A few counts support this clone. The chain employs TRBV6-5 and TRBJ1-2; no firm D call. The CDR3 contains 11 residues. The germline V gene has CDR1 MNHEY and CDR2 SVGAGI. CDR3 coding DNA: TGTGCTACCGGGAAAGATTATGGCTACACCTTC. It is translated as CATGKDYGYTF.

The chain is built from TRBV19 and TRBJ2-5; tentative D call: TRBD2 (6 bases). The CDR3 extends over 14 amino acids. Trimming left V 4 bases short and J 5 bases short, with 14 bases between. The V gene's germline CDR1 is LNHDA and CDR2 SQIVND (reference sequence). The CDR3 loop is CASSTSGVSETQYF. The CDR3 DNA is TGTGCCAGTAGTACCTCGGGGGTTTCTGAGACCCAGTACTTC.

This clone showed up just a few times. The chain links TRBV6-6 to TRBJ2-5; D not resolved. The V gene's germline CDR1 is MNHNY and CDR2 SVGAGI (reference sequence). This CDR3 is built from 15 residues. V gave up 6 bases and J gave up 1 base, with 15 bases separating them. The CDR3 DNA reads TGTGCCAGCAGCGTGAAACATCTTCCCCAAGAGACCCAGTACTTC. It encodes CASSVKHLPQETQYF.

This sequence joins TRBV2 and TRBJ2-1, with 7 bases identical to TRBD2. The CDR3 runs to 15 residues. Germline V lookup: CDR1 SNHLY, CDR2 FYNNEI. The trim removed 1 base at V and 2 bases at J, leaving 2 bases unmatched. The CDR3 sequence is CASSEVGGPYNEQFF. CDR3 sequence (DNA): TGTGCCAGCAGTGAAGTGGGAGGGCCCTACAATGAGCAGTTCTTC.

The chain recombines TRBV5-1 with TRBJ1-5; weak D call: TRBD1 (5 bases). Trimming removed 4 bases from V and 3 bases from J, with 11 bases in between. Germline-derived CDR1 and CDR2 are SGHRS and YFSETQ. The CDR3 consists of 14 residues. CDR3 nucleotides: TGCGCCAGCAGCCGGGACTCGTTCAATCAGCCCCAGCATTTT. Protein: CASSRDSFNQPQHF.

The chain recombines TRBV7-2 with TRBJ1-1; 7 nucleotides align to TRBD1. Trimming at V came to 3 bases and at J to 0 bases, leaving 1 base not matched to a gene. This CDR3 comprises 14 residues. In germline, CDR1 is SGHTA, CDR2 FQGNSA. Here the CDR3 reads CASSLTGMNTEAFF. In DNA form, the CDR3 reads TGTGCCAGCAGCTTGACAGGGATGAACACTGAAGCTTTCTTT.

The chain links TRBV11-2 to TRBJ1-2, with D possibly being TRBD1 (6 bases). CDR3 size: 15 residues. Trimming left V 4 bases short and J 1 base short, with 13 bases between. CDR1 and CDR2 (germline): SGHAT, FQNNGV. CDR3 bases: TGTGCCAGCAGCTCCTTGCCACAGGGTAACTATGGCTACACCTTC. Translating gives CASSSLPQGNYGYTF.

The chain links TRBV5-1 to TRBJ2-2; D may be TRBD1 (5 bases). Germline CDR1 is SGHRS and CDR2 is YFSETQ. Trimming cost V 4 bases and J 3 bases, with 13 bases left between them. This CDR3 spans 15 amino acids. DNA of the CDR3: TGCGCCAGCAGCCAACAGGTTGGGGACACCGGGGAGCTGTTTTTT. It translates to CASSQQVGDTGELFF.

This rearrangement joins TRBV10-3 to TRBJ2-7, with D possibly matching TRBD1 (5 bases). The CDR3 has 13 residues. The germline V gene has CDR1 ENHRY and CDR2 SYGVKD. V lost 6 bases, J lost 5 bases, and 14 bases lay in between. The CDR3 spells CAISQQDKNEQYF. CDR3 bases: TGTGCCATCAGCCAACAGGACAAGAACGAGCAGTACTTC.

The sample holds one count of this clone. J is TRBJ2-3 and V is TRBV2; D is perhaps TRBD1 (5 bases). Germline CDR1 SNHLY, CDR2 FYNNEI. This CDR3 has 14 amino acids. The V and J ends lost 3 bases and 10 bases respectively, with 17 bases between them. In DNA, the CDR3 is TGTGCCAGCAGTGAGTGGAAGGGGATGACTTCGCAGTATTTT. Translated, it gives CASSEWKGMTSQYF.

The chain couples TRBV6-6 to TRBJ1-1; possible D gene TRBD1, 5 bases. V was shortened by 2 bases and J by 4 bases, with 8 bases between the two germline ends. Germline assignment: CDR1 MNHNY and CDR2 SVGAGI (reference sequence). This CDR3 spans 13 amino acids. The CDR3 coding sequence is TGTGCCAGCAGTTACGTACAGGCCACTGAAGCTTTCTTT. Translating it yields CASSYVQATEAFF.

The V and J genes are TRBV6-5 and TRBJ2-7, with a weak D call TRBD2 (5 bases). Trimming took 5 bases from V and 0 from J, leaving 11 bases between them. CDR1 is MNHEY and CDR2 is SVGAGI in the germline V gene. This CDR3 comprises 14 residues. The CDR3 DNA sequence: TGTGCCAGCAGTCCTACTGGGAGCTCCTACGAGCAGTACTTC. This codes for CASSPTGSSYEQYF.

The CDR3: CASSYSRSRNTGELFF. The CDR3 region has the DNA TGTGCCAGCAGTTACTCGAGGTCCAGGAACACCGGGGAGCTGTTTTTT. This chain uses TRBV6-5 with TRBJ2-2; D not certain. Germline V gene lookup returns CDR1 MNHEY and CDR2 SVGAGI. The V gene lost 0 bases and the J gene lost 1 base, with 9 bases spanning the gap. The length of the CDR3 is 16 residues.

The rearrangement joins TRBV7-9 to TRBJ2-1, with 9 bases lining up with TRBD2. The J segment lost 6 bases and the V segment lost 2 bases, leaving 11 bases of the junction unmatched. CDR1 SEHNR and CDR2 FQNEAQ come from the germline V gene (reference sequence). The CDR3 runs to 17 residues. The CDR3 region is CASSLLAGLAAFNEQFF. The CDR3 nucleotides read TGTGCCAGCAGCTTACTAGCGGGGCTAGCGGCTTTCAATGAGCAGTTCTTC.

The DNA for the CDR3 is TGCGCCAGCAGTGAGTTGGGCCTGGAGCAGTACTTC. This translates into CASSELGLEQYF. The chain has TRBV10-1 and TRBJ2-7; D unclear. V was trimmed by 1 base and J by 7 bases, leaving 8 bases between them. Germline CDR1 and CDR2: WNHNN and SYGVQD (reference sequence). The CDR3 extends over 12 amino acids.

This sequence joins TRBV28 and TRBJ1-2; 10 nucleotides align to TRBD1. V lost 3 bases and J lost 8; bases outside the gene matches: 6. Germline CDR1 and CDR2: MDHEN and SYDVKM. This CDR3 has 14 amino acids. The CDR3 protein is CASSFPGQGRGYTF. DNA for the CDR3: TGTGCCAGCAGTTTCCCGGGACAGGGGCGCGGCTACACCTTC.

The chain uses TRBV28 and TRBJ1-2; 7 nucleotides align to TRBD1. The germline V gene encodes CDR1 MDHEN and CDR2 SYDVKM. V lost 4 bases and J lost 5; bases outside the gene matches: 7. CDR3 size: 14 residues. The CDR3 protein is CASSSWTGQYGYTF. CDR3 nucleotide sequence: TGTGCCAGCAGTTCTTGGACAGGTCAATATGGCTACACCTTC.

The chain links TRBV14 to TRBJ1-1; no firm D call. The V end was cut by 2 bases, the J end by 0 bases, with 4 bases between. The germline V gene has CDR1 SGHDN and CDR2 FVKESK. The CDR3 sequence is 13 residues long. The CDR3 region is CASSQHLNTEAFF. CDR3 sequence (DNA): TGTGCCAGCAGCCAACATCTGAACACTGAAGCTTTCTTT.

The chain is built from TRBV19 and TRBJ1-1; 7 positions agree with TRBD1. The CDR3 runs to 14 residues. The germline CDR1 and CDR2 sequences are LNHDA and SQIVND (reference sequence). V lost 5 bases and J lost 5; bases outside the gene matches: 8. DNA for the CDR3: TGTGCCAGTAGTTCGGAGACAGGGTGGACTGAAGCTTTCTTT. This encodes CASSSETGWTEAFF.

J is TRBJ1-2 and V is TRBV5-6; maybe TRBD1 (5 bases). V was cut by 4 bases and J by 1 base, with 14 bases left in between. The CDR3 has 15 residues. The V gene's germline CDR1 is SGHDT and CDR2 YYEEEE. For the CDR3, the DNA is TGTGCCAGCAGCGCCGGGGACTCCCATAACTATGGCTACACCTTC. Amino acid sequence: CASSAGDSHNYGYTF.